The 31 T cell receptor beta chains below come from one sample, sequenced in a study of T cell repertoires in aging, cancer and after chemotherapy. Multiplex touch-down PCR with TRB-A/B primers amplified rearranged V-D-J TRB sequences. TCRdb re-analysed the multiplex PCR reads in MiXCR, keeping a single row per CDR3 protein. This sample has several thousand distinct CDR3 sequences, with 53% found just once. Amplification of TCR beta used genomic DNA extracted from peripheral blood. Input material: blood. The receptors shown here come from a human donor with a solid tumor.

This clonotype occurred a few times. V and J are TRBV6-1 and TRBJ1-3; D not resolved. The CDR3 has 15 residues. The V and J ends lost 4 bases and 4 bases respectively, with 14 bases between them. The V gene's germline CDR1 is MNHNS and CDR2 SASEGT. The CDR3 coding sequence is TGTGCCAGCAGTGTTGTCAAAGCGAACGGAAACACCATATATTTT. As protein: CASSVVKANGNTIYF.

The rearrangement links TRBV5-1 to TRBJ2-7; TRBD2 agrees at 7 bases. Germline CDR1 and CDR2: SGHRS and YFSETQ. The V gene end was trimmed by 1 base and the J gene end by 2 bases; junction bases not matched to a gene: 6. The CDR3 covers 15 residues. The CDR3 here is CASSLQAGAPYEQYF. The CDR3 DNA is TGCGCCAGCAGCTTGCAGGCGGGAGCCCCCTACGAGCAGTACTTC.

This clonotype was seen a single time. The rearrangement links TRBV11-2 to TRBJ2-3; 9 positions match TRBD1. Germline V gives CDR1 SGHAT, CDR2 FQNNGV. This CDR3 is 13 amino acids long. V gave up 6 bases and J gave up 3 bases; unmatched junction bases: 1. The CDR3 protein is CASRDRGTDTQYF. In DNA form, the CDR3 reads TGTGCCAGCAGAGACAGGGGGACAGATACGCAGTATTTT.

J is TRBJ1-2 and V is TRBV19, with D possibly TRBD1 on 5 matching bases. V lost 6 bases and J lost 8, with 19 bases in between. In germline, CDR1 is LNHDA, CDR2 SQIVND (reference sequence). CDR3 length equals 14 residues. CDR3 DNA sequence: TGTGCCAGTAGCCTCGGGGCGCAGGCGGGCGGCTACACCTTC. Its translation is CASSLGAQAGGYTF. The whole variable domain, filled in from reference TRBV19 and TRBJ1-2, reads DGGITQSPKYLFRKEGQNVTLSCEQNLNHDAMYWYRQDPGQGLRLIYYSQIVNDFQKGDIAEGYSVSREKKESFPLTVTSAQKNPTAFYLCASSLGAQAGGYTFGSGTRLTVV.

The chain recombines TRBV29-1 with TRBJ2-7; 11 bases align to TRBD2. Germline V gives CDR1 SQVTM, CDR2 ANQGSEA. The CDR3 runs to 14 residues. V lost 4 bases, J lost 2 bases, and 4 bases stayed unmatched. The CDR3: CSVALAGEPYEQYF. As DNA, the CDR3 is TGCAGCGTTGCACTAGCGGGGGAGCCCTACGAGCAGTACTTC.

The chain couples TRBV20-1 to TRBJ1-1; 8 nucleotides line up with TRBD1. Per the germline V gene, CDR1 is DFQATT and CDR2 is SNEGSKA (reference sequence). The CDR3 extends over 14 amino acids. V lost 2 bases to trimming and J lost 0 bases; unmatched junction nucleotides: 2. The CDR3 spells CSARQGAMNTEAFF. The CDR3 nucleotides read TGCAGTGCTAGACAGGGGGCGATGAACACTGAAGCTTTCTTT.

The chain has TRBV20-1 and TRBJ2-3, with 10 bases matching TRBD2. The V and J ends lost 2 bases and 3 bases, in that order; junction bases with no gene match: 5. The CDR3 contains 15 residues. Germline V gene data show CDR1 as DFQATT and CDR2 as SNEGSKA (reference sequence). The CDR3 region is CSARFIAGGTDTQYF. CDR3 coding DNA: TGCAGTGCTAGATTTATAGCGGGAGGTACAGATACGCAGTATTTT.

V gene TRBV12-3 or TRBV12-4 combines with J gene TRBJ1-5; no reliable D call. The CDR3 runs 13 residues. V was cut by 7 bases and J by 7 bases, with 14 bases left in between. CDR3: CASTLGVGQPQHF. The CDR3, as DNA: TGTGCCAGCACCTTAGGAGTTGGACAGCCCCAGCATTTT.

J is TRBJ1-4 and V is TRBV10-3; perhaps TRBD1 as D (6 bases). The CDR3 loop spans 13 amino acids. V lost 4 bases to trimming and J lost 5 bases, with 8 bases between them. Germline-derived CDR1 and CDR2 are ENHRY and SYGVKD. As DNA, the CDR3 is TGTGCCATCAGTGGGACAGAGAATGAAAAACTGTTTTTT. This encodes CAISGTENEKLFF.

This clonotype showed up just a few times. The J gene is TRBJ1-3, the V gene TRBV19; no reliable D call. The germline V gene has CDR1 LNHDA and CDR2 SQIVND (reference sequence). This CDR3 region has 12 residues. Trimming stripped 1 base from V and 2 bases from J, with 0 bases between. The CDR3 is CASSIAGNTIYF. The CDR3 DNA follows: TGTGCCAGTAGTATAGCTGGAAACACCATATATTTT. Drawing the rest from reference TRBV19 and TRBJ1-3, the complete variable domain is DGGITQSPKYLFRKEGQNVTLSCEQNLNHDAMYWYRQDPGQGLRLIYYSQIVNDFQKGDIAEGYSVSREKKESFPLTVTSAQKNPTAFYLCASSIAGNTIYFGEGSWLTVV.

The table lists this clonotype with a count of one. J is TRBJ2-6 and V is TRBV10-3; 10 bases align to TRBD2. Germline CDR1 ENHRY, CDR2 SYGVKD. The CDR3 extends over 17 amino acids. V shed 6 bases and J 0 bases; nucleotides not matched to a gene: 5. This chain's CDR3 is CAISPPSGGSGANVLTF. CDR3 nucleotide sequence: TGTGCCATCAGCCCCCCTAGCGGGGGCTCTGGGGCCAACGTCCTGACTTTC.

The CDR3: CASRSGTGNTGELFF. CDR3 nucleotides: TGTGCCAGCAGGTCCGGGACAGGGAACACCGGGGAGCTGTTTTTT. The gene calls are TRBV5-4 and TRBJ2-2; TRBD1 matches 8 bases. This CDR3 spans 15 amino acids. Germline V gene data show CDR1 as SGHNT and CDR2 as YYREEE (reference sequence). J lost 1 base, V lost 5 bases, and 4 bases had no gene match.

The rearrangement links TRBV27 to TRBJ2-7, with 8 bases that match TRBD1. The CDR3 is 17 amino acids. Germline values: CDR1 MNHEY, CDR2 SMNVEV (reference sequence). V lost 2 bases, J lost 0 bases, and 9 bases stayed unmatched. CDR3 DNA: TGTGCCAGCAGTTTAGCGGTAGGACAGGGTCGCTCCTACGAGCAGTACTTC. This sequence encodes CASSLAVGQGRSYEQYF.

This rearrangement joins TRBV20-1 to TRBJ1-6; 7 nucleotides line up with TRBD1. V dropped 2 bases and J dropped 9; count of bases not matched to a gene: 7. CDR1 DFQATT and CDR2 SNEGSKA come from the germline V gene (reference sequence). The CDR3 is 14 residues long. CDR3 coding DNA: TGCAGTGCTAGACTACGGGACAGACTTTCACCCCTCCACTTT. Translating gives CSARLRDRLSPLHF.

The gene calls are TRBV6-2 or TRBV6-3 and TRBJ2-7, with D tentatively TRBD2 (6 bases). V lost 6 bases, J lost 6 bases, and 18 bases lay in between. The CDR3 has 14 residues. Germline V lookup: CDR1 MNHEY, CDR2 SVGEGT. CDR3: CASRWGRTSGEQYF. DNA of the CDR3: TGTGCCAGCAGATGGGGGAGGACGTCGGGCGAGCAGTACTTC.

This clonotype has just a few counts. This chain joins TRBV15 and TRBJ2-2; D perhaps matches TRBD1 (5 bases). V was clipped by 0 bases and J by 6 bases, with 5 bases between them. This CDR3 has 13 residues. The germline gives CDR1 LNHNV, CDR2 YYDKDF (reference sequence). The chain's CDR3 is CATSREQAGELFF. The CDR3 DNA reads as TGTGCCACCAGCAGAGAACAGGCCGGGGAGCTGTTTTTT.

This clonotype was found a few times. The rearrangement links TRBV19 to TRBJ1-1; D gene unclear. The CDR3 has 13 amino acids. The V end lost 6 bases, the J end lost 2 bases, and 10 bases lay between the germline ends. Germline values: CDR1 LNHDA, CDR2 SQIVND (reference sequence). The CDR3 spells CASRMGVNTEAFF. CDR3 DNA sequence: TGTGCCAGTAGAATGGGAGTTAACACTGAAGCTTTCTTT. Combining the CDR3 with reference TRBV19 and TRBJ1-1 gives the whole variable domain DGGITQSPKYLFRKEGQNVTLSCEQNLNHDAMYWYRQDPGQGLRLIYYSQIVNDFQKGDIAEGYSVSREKKESFPLTVTSAQKNPTAFYLCASRMGVNTEAFFGQGTRLTVV.

This sequence joins TRBV20-1 and TRBJ2-4, with D perhaps TRBD1 (6 bases). Germline V gene sequence: CDR1 DFQATT, CDR2 SNEGSKA (reference sequence). This CDR3 region has 13 residues. V lost 2 bases, J lost 5 bases, and 10 bases lay in between. DNA for the CDR3: TGCAGTGCTAGACGTCAGGGGCAAAACATTCAGTACTTC. Residues: CSARRQGQNIQYF.

This chain joins TRBV20-1 and TRBJ2-3; TRBD2 agrees at 8 bases. V trimming: 1 base; J trimming: 2 bases; junction bases outside the gene matches: 5. The CDR3 runs to 15 residues. Per the germline V gene, CDR1 is DFQATT and CDR2 is SNEGSKA (reference sequence). The CDR3 region has the DNA TGCAGTGCTAGAGGGGACGGGAGGGCCACAGATACGCAGTATTTT. Amino acids: CSARGDGRATDTQYF.

V is TRBV19 and J is TRBJ1-1; unclear D gene. With 0 bases removed from V and 3 bases from J, the gap between germline ends came to 8 bases. This CDR3 region has 14 residues. Germline V gene lookup returns CDR1 LNHDA and CDR2 SQIVND (reference sequence). CDR3 sequence: CASSIDYSYTEAFF. DNA for the CDR3: TGTGCCAGTAGTATAGATTACAGTTACACTGAAGCTTTCTTT. Drawing the rest from reference TRBV19 and TRBJ1-1, the complete variable domain is DGGITQSPKYLFRKEGQNVTLSCEQNLNHDAMYWYRQDPGQGLRLIYYSQIVNDFQKGDIAEGYSVSREKKESFPLTVTSAQKNPTAFYLCASSIDYSYTEAFFGQGTRLTVV.

This clonotype has only a few counts. The chain employs TRBV5-1 and TRBJ1-3; D possibly corresponds to TRBD1 (6 bases). Trimming took off 3 bases at V and 0 bases at J, with 7 bases between the two ends. The CDR3 covers 14 residues. Per the germline V gene, CDR1 is SGHRS and CDR2 is YFSETQ. CDR3 amino acids: CASSSQGSGNTIYF. The CDR3 DNA reads as TGCGCCAGCAGCTCACAGGGCTCTGGAAACACCATATATTTT.

The V gene is TRBV19, the J gene TRBJ2-7; 10 bases are shared with TRBD2. The CDR3 totals 13 residues. Trimming removed 3 bases from V and 6 bases from J; junction bases left unmatched: 2. The germline V gene encodes CDR1 LNHDA and CDR2 SQIVND (reference sequence). The CDR3 DNA reads as TGTGCCAGTAGTATTGGACTAGCGGTCGAGCAGTACTTC. This encodes CASSIGLAVEQYF.

The V gene is TRBV18, the J gene TRBJ1-1, with a possible D match to TRBD1 (5 bases). Trimming removed 2 bases at V and 6 bases at J, with 16 bases between. The length of the CDR3 is 15 residues. CDR1 and CDR2 (germline): KGHSH, LQKENI. Here the CDR3 DNA reads TGTGCCAGCTCACCATCGAGGGGCCCTTACTCTGAAGCTTTCTTT. The encoded protein is CASSPSRGPYSEAFF. The whole variable domain, remainder taken from reference TRBV18 and TRBJ1-1, is NAGVMQNPRHLVRRRGQEARLRCSPMKGHSHVYWYRQLPEEGLKFMVYLQKENIIDESGMPKERFSAEFPKEGPSILRIQQVVRGDSAAYFCASSPSRGPYSEAFFGQGTRLTVV.

This clonotype was seen a few times. The CDR3 here is CASSIWDRNYGYTF. The CDR3 DNA is TGTGCCAGTAGTATTTGGGACAGAAACTATGGCTACACCTTC. J is TRBJ1-2 and V is TRBV19; 7 nucleotides line up with TRBD1. The germline V gene encodes CDR1 LNHDA and CDR2 SQIVND (reference sequence). J lost 2 bases, V lost 3 bases, and 3 bases had no gene match. CDR3 length: 14 residues.

The V call is TRBV27, the J call TRBJ1-6; no definite D call. The CDR3 loop spans 14 amino acids. CDR1 is MNHEY, CDR2 SMNVEV, per germline (reference sequence). Deletions cut 6 bases from V and 0 bases from J, with 6 bases between. As DNA, the CDR3 is TGTGCCAGCAGGGGCAGCTCCTATAATTCACCCCTCCACTTT. Translating gives CASRGSSYNSPLHF.

The chain employs TRBV6-1 and TRBJ1-1; 7 bases line up with TRBD1. The CDR3 contains 14 residues. CDR1 MNHNS and CDR2 SASEGT come from the germline V gene. J was trimmed by 4 bases and V by 7 bases; bases with no gene match: 9. CDR3 sequence (DNA): TGTGCCAGCACCGCACAGGGGTCGGTCACTGAAGCTTTCTTT. It encodes CASTAQGSVTEAFF.

The chain's CDR3 is CASSIGPASEKLFF. Here the CDR3 DNA reads TGTGCCAGTAGTATCGGGCCAGCTAGTGAAAAACTGTTTTTT. The chain links TRBV19 to TRBJ1-4, with D uncertain. V gave up 3 bases and J gave up 7 bases, with 12 bases separating them. Germline assignment: CDR1 LNHDA and CDR2 SQIVND (reference sequence). The CDR3 length is 14 residues.

This clonotype was detected a few times. The rearrangement uses TRBV30 and TRBJ1-2; a possible D gene is TRBD1 (5 bases). This CDR3 has 11 amino acids. Trimming left V 0 bases short and J 14 bases short, with 13 bases between. Germline V gene lookup returns CDR1 GTSNPN and CDR2 SVGIG (reference sequence). CDR3 sequence: CAWSVGGDRTF. For the CDR3, the DNA is TGTGCCTGGAGTGTAGGAGGGGATAGGACCTTC. Combining the CDR3 with reference TRBV30 and TRBJ1-2 gives the whole variable domain SQTIHQWPATLVQPVGSPLSLECTVEGTSNPNLYWYRQAAGRGLQLLFYSVGIGQISSEVPQNLSASRPQDRQFILSSKKLLLSDSGFYLCAWSVGGDRTFGSGTRLTVV.

The genes are TRBV11-2 and TRBJ2-2, with 8 nucleotides matching TRBD1. Unmatched junction bases numbered 10, after V lost 5 bases and J lost 2 bases. This CDR3 region has 17 residues. CDR1 is SGHAT and CDR2 is FQNNGV in the germline V gene. CDR3 bases: TGTGCCAGCAGCCCCTGGACAGGGAGGATCAACACCGGGGAGCTGTTTTTT. This gives the protein CASSPWTGRINTGELFF.

The chain is built from TRBV7-9 and TRBJ2-5; D gene unclear. Trimming removed 1 base at V and 5 bases at J, with 8 bases between. Germline CDR1 and CDR2: SEHNR and FQNEAQ (reference sequence). CDR3 length equals 13 residues. For the CDR3, the DNA is TGTGCCAGCAGCTTAGGCAATACGGAGACCCAGTACTTC. It specifies CASSLGNTETQYF.

This chain links TRBV19 with TRBJ2-7; 9 positions agree with TRBD2. Trimming cost V 6 bases and J 0 bases; bases outside gene matches: 6. From germline, CDR1 is LNHDA and CDR2 SQIVND (reference sequence). The CDR3 is 15 amino acids. CDR3 nucleotides: TGTGCCAGTAGCCAGGCGGGAGGGAACTCCTACGAGCAGTACTTC. Protein sequence: CASSQAGGNSYEQYF.